A selection of T cell receptor beta chains follows, all from one sample in a study of PD-1 blockade in classical Hodgkin lymphoma. Sequenced by immunoSEQ multiplex PCR; TCRdb stores in-frame clones only, minus some. This sample has about 40,000 clones, with over 55% found just once. The sample here was peripheral blood mononuclear cells (PBMCs), taken at baseline. The receptors originated from a human donor with classical Hodgkin lymphoma. The CDR3 runs from the conserved cysteine through the conserved F or W. Each record gives: clone size, D gene, J gene, CDR3 length, V gene, CDR3 protein, CDR3 DNA. A D gene is named only where the DNA matches it firmly. Not all rows give a size; the values are once, few, many and, for expanded clones, a class.

>few|TRBD1|TRBJ1-2|12|TRBV30
CAWSVGGGGYTF
TGTGCCTGGAGTGTAGGAGGGGGCGGCTACACCTTC
>NA|NA|TRBJ2-7|16|TRBV5-4
CASSLGDFLRGDEQYF
TGTGCCAGCAGCTTGGGGGACTTTCTCCGAGGGGACGAGCAGTACTTC
>few|NA|TRBJ2-7|13|TRBV6-1
CASSLMTSYEQYF
TGTGCCAGCAGTCTGATGACTAGCTACGAGCAGTACTTC
>NA|TRBD1|TRBJ2-7|16|TRBV6-5
CASSYSISGQGYEQYF
TGTGCCAGCAGTTACTCGATTTCGGGACAGGGCTACGAGCAGTACTTC
>NA|NA|TRBJ2-2|12|TRBV7-9
CASSFEAGELFF
TGTGCCAGCAGCTTCGAGGCCGGGGAGCTGTTTTTT
>NA|TRBD1|TRBJ1-2|16|TRBV18
CASSPFSGTGSYGYTF
TGTGCCAGCTCACCGTTTTCCGGGACAGGGTCATATGGCTACACCTTC
>NA|NA|TRBJ1-4|15|TRBV9
CASSERTATNEKLFF
TGTGCCAGCAGCGAACGGACAGCAACTAATGAAAAACTGTTTTTT
>NA|NA|TRBJ2-1|17|TRBV13
CASSRTGTGEIYNEQFF
TGTGCCAGCAGCCGAACTGGGACGGGAGAGATTTACAATGAGCAGTTCTTC
>NA|NA|TRBJ2-5|15|TRBV18
CASSFLSGVSETQYF
TGTGCCAGCTCATTCCTCTCCGGGGTTTCAGAGACCCAGTACTTC
>NA|TRBD1|TRBJ1-2|14|TRBV27
CASSYAGQGYGYTF
TGTGCCAGCAGTTATGCGGGACAGGGTTATGGCTACACCTTC
>once|TRBD2|TRBJ2-7|16|TRBV6-5
CASSYHSLAGVGEQYF
TGTGCCAGCAGTTATCATTCACTAGCGGGAGTGGGCGAGCAGTACTTC
>NA|NA|TRBJ2-5|15|TRBV19
CASSIKGMSGETQYF
TGTGCCAGTAGTATAAAAGGGATGAGCGGAGAGACCCAGTACTTC
>few|NA|TRBJ2-3|12|TRBV9
CASSVGTDTQYF
TGTGCCAGCAGCGTAGGAACAGATACGCAGTATTTT
>NA|NA|TRBJ1-5|14|TRBV19
CASRTIGREQPQHF
TGTGCCAGTAGGACTATTGGTCGTGAACAGCCCCAGCATTTT
>NA|NA|TRBJ2-7|13|TRBV14
CASSHPTGDEQYF
TGTGCCAGCAGCCACCCGACAGGAGACGAGCAGTACTTC
>NA|NA|TRBJ2-7|12|TRBV30
CAWSVMGHEQYF
TGTGCCTGGAGTGTAATGGGCCACGAGCAGTACTTC
>NA|NA|TRBJ2-5|14|TRBV28
CASRTSAGQETQYF
TGTGCCAGCAGAACCTCAGCAGGGCAAGAGACCCAGTACTTC
>NA|NA|TRBJ2-3|14|TRBV9
CASSARVAEDTQYF
TGTGCCAGCAGCGCCAGGGTGGCCGAAGATACGCAGTATTTT
>NA|NA|TRBJ2-3|14|TRBV11-1
CASSLGGNRDTQYF
TGTGCCAGCAGCTTAGGGGGGAACAGGGATACGCAGTATTTT
>NA|TRBD1|TRBJ2-7|14|TRBV28
CASTLTGSSYEQYF
TGTGCCAGCACTTTGACAGGGAGCTCCTACGAGCAGTACTTC
>NA|TRBD2|TRBJ2-1|15|TRBV9
CASSVVNTGGYEQFF
TGTGCCAGCAGCGTAGTGAATACGGGGGGGTATGAGCAGTTCTTC
>few|NA|TRBJ1-5|16|TRBV27
CASSFSGTRSNQPQHF
TGTGCCAGCAGTTTTAGCGGGACACGGAGCAATCAGCCCCAGCATTTT
>few|NA|TRBJ2-1|14|TRBV4-2
CASSHPASYNEQFF
TGTGCCAGCAGCCACCCCGCCTCCTACAATGAGCAGTTCTTC
>once|NA|TRBJ1-1|14|TRBV5-8
CASSLTHLNTEAFF
TGTGCCAGCAGCTTGACACACCTGAACACTGAAGCTTTCTTT